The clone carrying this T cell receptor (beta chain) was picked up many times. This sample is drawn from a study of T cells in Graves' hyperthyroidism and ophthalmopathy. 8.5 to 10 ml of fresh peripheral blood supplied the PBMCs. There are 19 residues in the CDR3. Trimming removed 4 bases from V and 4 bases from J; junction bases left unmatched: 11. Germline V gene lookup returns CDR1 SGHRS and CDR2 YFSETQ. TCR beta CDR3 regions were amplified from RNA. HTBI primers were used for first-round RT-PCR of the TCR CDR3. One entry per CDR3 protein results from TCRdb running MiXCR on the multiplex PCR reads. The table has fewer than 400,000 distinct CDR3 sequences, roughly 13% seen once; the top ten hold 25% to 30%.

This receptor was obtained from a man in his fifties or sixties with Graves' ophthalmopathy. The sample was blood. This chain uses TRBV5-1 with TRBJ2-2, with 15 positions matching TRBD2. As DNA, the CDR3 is TGCGCCAGCAGCCTGGGGCTGGGACTAGCGGGAGGAAGCACCGGGGAGCTGTTTTTT. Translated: CASSLGLGLAGGSTGELFF. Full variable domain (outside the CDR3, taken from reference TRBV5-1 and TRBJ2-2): KAGVTQTPRYLIKTRGQQVTLSCSPISGHRSVSWYQQTPGQGLQFLFEYFSETQRNKGNFPGRFSGRQFSNSRSEMNVSTLELGDSALYLCASSLGLGLAGGSTGELFFGEGSRLTVL.